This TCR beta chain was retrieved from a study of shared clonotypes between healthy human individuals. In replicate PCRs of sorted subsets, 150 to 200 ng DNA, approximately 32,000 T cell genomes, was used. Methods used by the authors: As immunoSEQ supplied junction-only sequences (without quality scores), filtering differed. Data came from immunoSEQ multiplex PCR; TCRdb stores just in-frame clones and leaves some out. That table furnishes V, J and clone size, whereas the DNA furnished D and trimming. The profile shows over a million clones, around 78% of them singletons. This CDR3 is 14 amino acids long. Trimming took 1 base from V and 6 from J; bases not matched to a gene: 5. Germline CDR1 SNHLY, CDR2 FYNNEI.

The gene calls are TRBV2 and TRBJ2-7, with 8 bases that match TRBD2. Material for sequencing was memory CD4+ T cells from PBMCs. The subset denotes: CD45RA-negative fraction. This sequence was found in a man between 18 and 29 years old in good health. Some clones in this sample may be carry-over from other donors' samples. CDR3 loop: CASSEVAGGGEQYF. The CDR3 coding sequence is TGTGCCAGCAGTGAAGTTGCGGGAGGTGGCGAGCAGTACTTC.